This record looks at one T cell receptor (beta chain) sequence and its context. This entry is derived from a study of blood T cell repertoires in COVID-19. The method was immunoSEQ multiplex PCR; TCRdb's version includes in-frame clones alone and lacks a portion of them. The sample includes fewer than 400,000 clones, over 75% seen only once; the top ten take 2.2%. All enrollees were roughly 18 to 89 years old and from under 25 US areas. The CDR3 is 16 residues long. The sequenced sample consisted of PBMCs or T cells enriched from blood (not recorded which). V gene TRBV21-1 combines with J gene TRBJ2-1; the table gives TRBD2 as D, unverified against the DNA. TRBV21-1 represents a pseudogene. The sequence was obtained from a man in his thirties or forties who had recovered from COVID-19. The CDR3 DNA is TGTGCCAGCAGCAAAGTCATAGCGGGGGATAACAATGAGCAGTTCTTC. Amino acid sequence: CASSKVIAGDNNEQFF.